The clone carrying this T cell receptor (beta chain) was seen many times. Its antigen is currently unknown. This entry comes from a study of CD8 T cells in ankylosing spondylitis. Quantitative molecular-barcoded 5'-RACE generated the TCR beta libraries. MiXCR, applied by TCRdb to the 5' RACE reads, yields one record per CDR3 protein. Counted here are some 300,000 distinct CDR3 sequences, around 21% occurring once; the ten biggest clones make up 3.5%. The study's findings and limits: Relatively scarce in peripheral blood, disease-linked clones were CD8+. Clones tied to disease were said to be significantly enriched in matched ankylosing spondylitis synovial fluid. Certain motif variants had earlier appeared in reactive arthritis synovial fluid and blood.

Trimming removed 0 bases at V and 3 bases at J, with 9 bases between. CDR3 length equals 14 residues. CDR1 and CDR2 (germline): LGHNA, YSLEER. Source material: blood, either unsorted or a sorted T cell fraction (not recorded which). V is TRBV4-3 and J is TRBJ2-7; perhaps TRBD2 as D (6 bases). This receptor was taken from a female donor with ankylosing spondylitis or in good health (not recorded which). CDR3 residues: CASSQDSGLYEQYF. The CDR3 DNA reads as TGCGCCAGCAGCCAAGATAGCGGACTCTACGAGCAGTACTTC.